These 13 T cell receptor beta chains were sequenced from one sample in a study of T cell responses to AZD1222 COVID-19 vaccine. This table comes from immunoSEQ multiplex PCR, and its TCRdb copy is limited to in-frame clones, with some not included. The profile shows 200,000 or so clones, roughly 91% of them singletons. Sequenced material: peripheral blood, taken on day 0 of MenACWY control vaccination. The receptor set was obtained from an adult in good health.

The CDR3, as DNA: TGTGCCAGCAGCGTAGCGGGGCAGGGCACACCCCTCCACTTT. Residues: CASSVAGQGTPLHF. The chain has TRBV9 and TRBJ1-6, with a possible D match to TRBD1 (5 bases). This CDR3 is 14 amino acids long. Germline CDR1 reads SGDLS; CDR2 reads YYNGEE. Deletions cut 0 bases from V and 11 bases from J, with 12 bases between.

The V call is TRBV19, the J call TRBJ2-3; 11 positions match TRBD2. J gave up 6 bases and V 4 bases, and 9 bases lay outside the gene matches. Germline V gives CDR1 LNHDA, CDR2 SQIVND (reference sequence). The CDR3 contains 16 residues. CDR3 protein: CASSRAIAGGRDTQYF. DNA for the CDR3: TGTGCCAGTAGTAGGGCCATAGCGGGGGGGCGGGATACGCAGTATTTT. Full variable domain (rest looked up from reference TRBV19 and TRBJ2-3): DGGITQSPKYLFRKEGQNVTLSCEQNLNHDAMYWYRQDPGQGLRLIYYSQIVNDFQKGDIAEGYSVSREKKESFPLTVTSAQKNPTAFYLCASSRAIAGGRDTQYFGPGTRLTVL.

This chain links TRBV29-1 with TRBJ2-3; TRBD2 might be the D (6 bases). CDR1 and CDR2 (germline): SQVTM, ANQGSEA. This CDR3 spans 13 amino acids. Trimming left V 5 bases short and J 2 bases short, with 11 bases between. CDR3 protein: CSVFGEDTDTQYF. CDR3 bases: TGCAGCGTTTTTGGGGAGGACACAGATACGCAGTATTTT.

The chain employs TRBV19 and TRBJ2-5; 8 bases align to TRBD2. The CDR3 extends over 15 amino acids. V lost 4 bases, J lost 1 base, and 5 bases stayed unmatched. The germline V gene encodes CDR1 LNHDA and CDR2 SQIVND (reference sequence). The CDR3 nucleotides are TGTGCCAGTAGTACTAGCGGGTGGGGCCAAGAGACCCAGTACTTC. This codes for CASSTSGWGQETQYF.

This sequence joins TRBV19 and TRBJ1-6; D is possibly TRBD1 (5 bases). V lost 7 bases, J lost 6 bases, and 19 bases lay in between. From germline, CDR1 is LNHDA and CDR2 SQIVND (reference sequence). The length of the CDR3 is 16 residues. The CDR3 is CASTPLAGISNSPLHF. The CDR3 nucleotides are TGTGCCAGTACTCCTCTTGCAGGGATCTCTAATTCACCCCTCCACTTT.

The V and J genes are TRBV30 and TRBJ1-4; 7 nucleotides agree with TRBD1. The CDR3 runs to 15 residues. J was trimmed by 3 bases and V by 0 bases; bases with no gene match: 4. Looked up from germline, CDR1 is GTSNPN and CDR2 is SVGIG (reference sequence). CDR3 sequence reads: CAWSVLGQANEKLFF. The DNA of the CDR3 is TGTGCCTGGAGTGTTTTAGGACAGGCTAATGAAAAACTGTTTTTT. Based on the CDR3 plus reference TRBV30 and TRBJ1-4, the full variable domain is SQTIHQWPATLVQPVGSPLSLECTVEGTSNPNLYWYRQAAGRGLQLLFYSVGIGQISSEVPQNLSASRPQDRQFILSSKKLLLSDSGFYLCAWSVLGQANEKLFFGSGTQLSVL.

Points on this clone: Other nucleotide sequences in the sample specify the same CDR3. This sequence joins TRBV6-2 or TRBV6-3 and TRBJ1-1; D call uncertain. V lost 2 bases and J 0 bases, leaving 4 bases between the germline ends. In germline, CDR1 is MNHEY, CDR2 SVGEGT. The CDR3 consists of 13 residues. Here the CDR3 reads CASSYRVNTEAFF. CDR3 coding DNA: TGTGCCAGCAGTTACCGAGTGAACACTGAAGCTTTCTTT.

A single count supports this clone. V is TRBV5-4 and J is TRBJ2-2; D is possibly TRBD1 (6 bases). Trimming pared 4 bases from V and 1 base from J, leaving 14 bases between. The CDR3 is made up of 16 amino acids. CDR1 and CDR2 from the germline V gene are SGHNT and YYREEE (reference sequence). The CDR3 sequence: CASSTQPGQNTGELFF. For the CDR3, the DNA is TGTGCCAGCAGCACCCAACCGGGACAGAACACCGGGGAGCTGTTTTTT.

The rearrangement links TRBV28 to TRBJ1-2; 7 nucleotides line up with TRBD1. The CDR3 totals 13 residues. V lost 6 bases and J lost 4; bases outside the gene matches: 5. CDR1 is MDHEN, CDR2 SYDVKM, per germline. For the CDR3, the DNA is TGTGCCAGCAGGCAGGGGGGTGGCTATGGCTACACCTTC. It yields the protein CASRQGGGYGYTF.

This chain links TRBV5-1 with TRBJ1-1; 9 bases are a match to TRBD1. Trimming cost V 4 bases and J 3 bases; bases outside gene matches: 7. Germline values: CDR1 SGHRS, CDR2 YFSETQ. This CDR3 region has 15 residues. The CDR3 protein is CASSRITGGYTEAFF. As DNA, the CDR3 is TGCGCCAGCAGCCGGATAACAGGGGGCTACACTGAAGCTTTCTTT. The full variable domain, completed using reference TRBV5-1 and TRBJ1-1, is KAGVTQTPRYLIKTRGQQVTLSCSPISGHRSVSWYQQTPGQGLQFLFEYFSETQRNKGNFPGRFSGRQFSNSRSEMNVSTLELGDSALYLCASSRITGGYTEAFFGQGTRLTVV.

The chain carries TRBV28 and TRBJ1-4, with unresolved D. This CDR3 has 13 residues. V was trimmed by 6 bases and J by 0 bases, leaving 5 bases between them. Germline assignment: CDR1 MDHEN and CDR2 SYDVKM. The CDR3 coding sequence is TGTGCCAGCAGAGTTACAACTAATGAAAAACTGTTTTTT. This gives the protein CASRVTTNEKLFF.

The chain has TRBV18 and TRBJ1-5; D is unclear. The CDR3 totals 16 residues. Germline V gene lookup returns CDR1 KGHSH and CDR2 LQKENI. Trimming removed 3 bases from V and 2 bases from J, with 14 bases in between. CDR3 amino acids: CASSPANRAGNQPQHF. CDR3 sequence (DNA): TGTGCCAGCTCACCGGCAAATAGGGCGGGCAATCAGCCCCAGCATTTT.

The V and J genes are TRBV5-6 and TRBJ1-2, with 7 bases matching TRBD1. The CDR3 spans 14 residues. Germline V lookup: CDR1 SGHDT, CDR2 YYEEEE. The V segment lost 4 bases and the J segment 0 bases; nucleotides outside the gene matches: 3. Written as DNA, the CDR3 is TGTGCCAGCAGCCCGAGGGGGCCTAACTATGGCTACACCTTC. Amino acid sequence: CASSPRGPNYGYTF.